This T cell receptor beta chain was sequenced for a study of CD8+ T cells in alopecia areata. RNA extraction was followed by reverse transcription into cDNA, which acted as the sequencing template. Clones were sequenced by immunoSEQ multiplex PCR, and TCRdb holds only the in-frame ones, with some missing. Seen here are 150,000 or so clones, about 60% observed once, and the top ten hold roughly 6.7%. With respect to this clone: Its antigen is unidentified.

Peripheral blood and lesional scalp punch biopsies were taken from alopecia areata patients. The germline CDR1 and CDR2 sequences are SGDLS and YYNGEE. J was trimmed by 4 bases and V by 5 bases; bases with no gene match: 13. The CDR3 sequence is 16 residues long. Study observations and caveats: Researchers reported that TCR sharing among patients proved less clear than in mice, possibly HLA-linked.

The clonotype comes from a human donor with alopecia areata. Sequenced here: CD4+ T cells sorted from blood, sampled at week 0. The chain employs TRBV9 and TRBJ2-5; 8 nucleotides align to TRBD2. CDR3 sequence: CASSTARGGVGETQYF. The CDR3 coding sequence is TGTGCCAGCAGTACAGCCCGGGGGGGAGTTGGAGAGACCCAGTACTTC.